What follows are 10 T cell receptor beta chains derived from one specimen sequenced in a study of prognosis after radiotherapy for stage I lung cancer. Multiplex PCR, run in two rounds, amplified TCR beta CDR3 from genomic DNA. Amplification in first-round PCR relied on primers specific to each TRBV and TRBJ gene. TCRdb passed the multiplex PCR reads through MiXCR, listing each CDR3 protein once. The data hold 15,000 or so distinct CDR3 sequences, with around 30% observed a single time. The source was PBMCs, collected before or after stereotactic body radiation therapy (not recorded which). Receptor source: a donor older than 45 with non-small cell lung cancer.

To note about this clonotype: This likely came from a read error, as a far larger clone is one base away. The rearrangement uses TRBV6-1 and TRBJ2-5; 10 nucleotides align to TRBD2. The DNA matches TRBJ2-1 better at its end, which makes the J call doubtful. CDR1 and CDR2 (germline): MNHNS, SASEGT. This CDR3 spans 20 amino acids. CDR3 residues: CASSATNIEREGTTYNEQFF. In DNA form, the CDR3 reads TGTGCCAGCAGTGCTACTAATATTGAGCGGGAGGGTACCACCTACAATGAGCAGTTCTTC.

This clonotype showed up many times. V usage is TRBV11-2 and J usage is TRBJ2-3; D call uncertain. Germline V gives CDR1 SGHAT, CDR2 FQNNGV. This CDR3 region has 15 residues. Trimming shortened V by 1 base and J by 3 bases, and 11 bases separated the two germline ends. The CDR3: CASSLVGMDTDTQYF. As DNA, the CDR3 is TGTGCCAGCAGCTTAGTAGGCATGGATACAGATACGCAGTATTTT.

This clonotype was detected ten times or more. The chain carries TRBV4-1 and TRBJ2-1, with TRBD2 identical over 11 bases. The trim removed 3 bases at V and 4 bases at J, leaving 5 bases unmatched. The CDR3 has 16 amino acids. The germline V gene has CDR1 MGHRA and CDR2 YSYEKL. DNA of the CDR3: TGCGCCAGCAGCCAGGAGGGACTAGCGGTTTACAATGAGCAGTTCTTC. It encodes CASSQEGLAVYNEQFF.

By share of the sample, this clonotype is medium-sized (0.01 to 0.1%). The chain uses TRBV20-1 and TRBJ2-3; 10 nucleotides agree with TRBD1. This CDR3 comprises 17 residues. Losses at the gene ends were 4 bases for V and 2 bases for J; bases not matched to a gene: 12. Per germline, CDR1 DFQATT and CDR2 SNEGSKA (reference sequence). CDR3 protein: CSAKVLETGGVTDTQYF. The CDR3 DNA reads TGCAGTGCTAAGGTCCTTGAGACAGGGGGCGTCACAGATACGCAGTATTTT.

At least ten counts were recorded for this clonotype. The chain couples TRBV3-1 to TRBJ2-4; D is perhaps TRBD1 or TRBD2 (5 bases each). Germline V lookup: CDR1 LGHDT, CDR2 YNNKEL (reference sequence). V lost 6 bases and J 7 bases, leaving 13 bases between the germline ends. The CDR3 consists of 13 residues. As DNA, the CDR3 is TGTGCCAGCAGTTCGGGGCCTTACAACATTCAGTACTTC. This codes for CASSSGPYNIQYF. Together with reference TRBV3-1 and TRBJ2-4, the CDR3 gives the full variable domain: DTAVSQTPKYLVTQMGNDKSIKCEQNLGHDTMYWYKQDSKKFLKIMFSYNNKELIINETVPNRFSPKSPDKAHLNLHINSLELGDSAVYFCASSSGPYNIQYFGAGTRLSVL.

This clonotype has just one count. A single base separates this from a much larger clone, so it may be a read error. No conserved phenylalanine or tryptophan is present at the end of the CDR3, so a read error is the likely explanation. The chain combines TRBV6-2 or TRBV6-3 with TRBJ2-5; D is perhaps TRBD1 (5 bases). The germline gives CDR1 MNHEY, CDR2 SVGEGT. CDR3 length: 17 amino acids. V dropped 2 bases and J dropped 4 bases, with 20 bases sitting between them. The CDR3 protein is CASSYRQGPVRGETQYL. The CDR3 nucleotides read TGTGCCAGCAGTTACCGTCAGGGCCCGGTGCGTGGAGAGACCCAGTACTTA.

In this sample, this clonotype turned up many times. The chain links TRBV30 to TRBJ2-3, with D perhaps TRBD2 (5 bases). Germline V gene data show CDR1 as GTSNPN and CDR2 as SVGIG (reference sequence). V lost 8 bases, J lost 2 bases, and 20 bases lay in between. This CDR3 comprises 15 residues. Here the CDR3 DNA reads TGTGCCCGTGGAGCGCTGGCGGGCCTCACAGATACGCAGTATTTT. Its protein product is CARGALAGLTDTQYF. The whole variable domain, filled in from reference TRBV30 and TRBJ2-3, reads SQTIHQWPATLVQPVGSPLSLECTVEGTSNPNLYWYRQAAGRGLQLLFYSVGIGQISSEVPQNLSASRPQDRQFILSSKKLLLSDSGFYLCARGALAGLTDTQYFGPGTRLTVL.

This clonotype was seen at least ten times. The V gene is TRBV7-2, the J gene TRBJ2-5; the match to TRBD2 covers 7 bases. The germline V gene encodes CDR1 SGHTA and CDR2 FQGNSA. The V segment lost 8 bases and the J segment 1 base; nucleotides outside the gene matches: 7. The CDR3 is 14 amino acids. CDR3 amino acids: CASADGRTQETQYF. In nucleotides, the CDR3 is TGTGCCAGCGCGGACGGGAGGACCCAAGAGACCCAGTACTTC.

A note on this clonotype: One base separates it from a far larger clone, so it is likely a read error. This chain links TRBV6-1 with TRBJ2-3, with 9 bases that match TRBD2. Germline trimming cut 5 bases from V and 5 bases from J; bases unmatched to any gene: 2. The CDR3 has 13 residues. CDR1 MNHNS and CDR2 SASEGT come from the germline V gene. The CDR3 DNA is TGTGCCAGCAGTATAGCGGGAGTAGATACGCAGTATTTT. Protein product: CASSIAGVDTQYF.

The table lists this clonotype with many counts. V usage is TRBV20-1 and J usage is TRBJ2-3; either TRBD1 or TRBD2 may fit D (7 bases each). Deletions cut 3 bases from V and 0 bases from J, with 25 bases between. From germline, CDR1 is DFQATT and CDR2 SNEGSKA (reference sequence). The CDR3 runs 19 residues. The CDR3 DNA is TGCAGTGCTAGCCTTTGGGACAGCGGGGTTCTAACTAGCACAGATACGCAGTATTTT. It encodes CSASLWDSGVLTSTDTQYF.